The source of this T cell receptor beta chain is a study of T-cell reconstitution after alpha-beta-depleted transplantation in children (dated by TCRdb to about 2016). The study in broad terms: T-cell immune reconstitution after TCRalphabeta/CD19-depleted allogeneic hematopoietic cell transplantation in children was quantitatively tracked in the study by means of TCR repertoire profiling. General study outcomes and caveats: Hyperexpanded clone frequencies declined over subsequent months; after one year, T-cell counts and TCRbeta diversity were mostly attributed to newly produced T cells. About two months after transplant, the apparently early recovery of alphabetaT-cell counts reportedly depended on just several hundred clones that had expanded rapidly and came from non-depleted graft cells. The high TCRbeta diversity at day 60 in some patients was ascribed to recipient T cells and intrathymic progenitors that had survived conditioning.

With respect to this clonotype: The target of this receptor is not known. Base qualities were left out, and no much larger clone turns up one base away.

The CDR3 runs 14 amino acids, cysteine and phenylalanine included. The DNA shown is the 42-base CDR3, in frame from base 1. V lost 4 bases and J lost 2 bases; the stretch between them is 9 bases long. In the germline V gene (reference sequence), CDR1 corresponds to MNHEY and CDR2 to SMNVEV. The sample's treatment or condition label, decoded: allogeneic hematopoietic cell transplantation with graft depleted of TCRalphabeta T cells and CD19 B cells. Transplant recipients were children who received TCRalphabeta/CD19-depleted allogeneic hematopoietic cell grafts. The receptor library was made with PCR. Sequencing relied on an Illumina HiSeq 2500. Molecular barcoding was employed in the preparation of TCR libraries, with unique molecular identifiers being used to normalize TCRbeta repertoire quantification. Using fastp trimming at Q25 and MiXCR clonotype assembly, TCRdb reanalyzed the public sequencing data and kept in-frame beta chains. For every CDR3 protein sequence, its rows merge into one entry that carries the most common genes and DNA. This sample has about 110,000 distinct CDR3 sequences in its table, and about 6.4% of those were observed once. The ten largest clones add up to roughly 20% of the sample.

The chain joins TRBV27 to TRBJ2-1, with no confidently assigned D gene. The TCR originated in a male patient between 2 and 10 years old who had a stem cell transplant for acute lymphoblastic leukemia, so the T cells may come from the graft donor. Sample: PBMCs, mostly from graft donor cells, taken 360 days after TCRalphabeta/CD19-depleted stem cell transplant. The sequenced DNA is TGTGCCAGCAGTTCTCGACCGACCTACAATGAGCAGTTCTTC. It encodes CASSSRPTYNEQFF.